The 16 T cell receptor beta chains below come from one sample, sequenced in a study of shared clonotypes between healthy human individuals (dated by TCRdb to between 2020 and 2021). Library prep was done by the immunoSEQ multiplex PCR assay. Drawn from immuneACCESS, this table holds only the in-frame rearrangements with V and J called that TCRdb kept. Clones are partly lost; checked studies trace under half to an unresolved V gene and leave the rest unexplained. The sample contains 400,000 to 500,000 clones, 79% of them found a single time. In total, the top ten clones hold around 12% of the sample. The specimen sequenced was PBMCs. The receptors were gathered from a woman aged 40 to 50 in good health. Some clones in this sample may be carry-over from other donors' samples.

About this clone itself: A far more abundant clone sits one base away, making this likely a read error. In this CDR3 the conserved last residue, phenylalanine or tryptophan, is missing, so a read error is likely. The chain is built from TRBV5-6 and TRBJ2-7; a possible D gene is TRBD1 (5 bases). This CDR3 is 14 amino acids long. The V and J ends lost 3 bases and 2 bases respectively, with 12 bases between them. CDR1 SGHDT and CDR2 YYEEEE come from the germline V gene. This CDR3 is CASSWRRGTYEQYL. CDR3 nucleotides: TGTGCCAGCAGCTGGAGAAGGGGAACCTACGAGCAGTACTTA.

The chain employs TRBV5-1 and TRBJ2-7; tentatively, D is TRBD1 (6 bases). CDR1 and CDR2 (germline): SGHRS, YFSETQ. CDR3 size: 15 residues. Trimming removed 6 bases at V and 3 bases at J, with 19 bases between. The CDR3 here is CASTRGGQDGYEQYF. The CDR3, as DNA: TGCGCCAGCACCCGTGGGGGACAAGATGGCTACGAGCAGTACTTC.

This clone was seen just once. The chain carries TRBV9 and TRBJ2-7; no clear D gene. This CDR3 is built from 14 residues. V shed 0 bases and J shed 2 bases, with 9 bases lying between them. Germline V CDR1 and CDR2: SGDLS, YYNGEE. The CDR3 bases are TGTGCCAGCAGCGTAGAAGGCTCTACCTACGAGCAGTACTTC. Its translation: CASSVEGSTYEQYF.

This clone was found once. J is TRBJ2-1 and V is TRBV7-6; D is ambiguous. Germline V gives CDR1 SGHVS, CDR2 FNYEAQ. V lost 5 bases and J 8 bases, leaving 7 bases between the germline ends. This CDR3 contains 11 residues. The CDR3 DNA sequence: TGTGCCAGCAGCCTAGGGCATGAGCAGTTCTTC. This codes for CASSLGHEQFF.

The V call is TRBV7-9, the J call TRBJ2-5, with 8 bases lining up with TRBD2. CDR3 length equals 14 residues. Germline V gene sequence: CDR1 SEHNR, CDR2 FQNEAQ (reference sequence). V gave up 3 bases and J gave up 1 base; unmatched junction bases: 1. Here the CDR3 DNA reads TGTGCCAGCAGCTTCACTAGCGGCCAAGAGACCCAGTACTTC. Translating gives CASSFTSGQETQYF.

The table lists this clone with a few counts. The chain recombines TRBV6-1 with TRBJ1-1; TRBD1 matches at 9 bases. The CDR3 is 12 amino acids. The V gene's germline CDR1 is MNHNS and CDR2 SASEGT. Trimming at V came to 5 bases and at J to 8 bases, leaving 3 bases not matched to a gene. CDR3 sequence: CASSRTGAEAFF. The CDR3 bases are TGTGCCAGCAGTCGGACAGGGGCAGAAGCTTTCTTT.

V is TRBV28 and J is TRBJ2-5; 8 positions match TRBD1. J gave up 4 bases and V 4 bases, and 8 bases lay outside the gene matches. Germline V lookup: CDR1 MDHEN, CDR2 SYDVKM. This CDR3 spans 15 amino acids. The CDR3 DNA reads TGTGCCAGCAGTTCAAAAGGACAGGGACTAGAGACCCAGTACTTC. Its translation: CASSSKGQGLETQYF.

The gene calls are TRBV28 and TRBJ1-5; no reliable D call. Trimming pared 7 bases from V and 0 bases from J, leaving 10 bases between. This CDR3 is built from 14 residues. Germline V CDR1 and CDR2: MDHEN, SYDVKM. The CDR3: CASNFIGSNQPQHF. The CDR3 DNA reads TGTGCCAGCAACTTCATTGGTAGCAATCAGCCCCAGCATTTT.

The CDR3 DNA reads TGCAGGGAAAGTACGTGGATACCGTACACTGAAGCTTTCTTT. Translated: CRESTWIPYTEAFF. This chain links TRBV29-1 with TRBJ1-1; D gene uncertain. Germline CDR1 SQVTM, CDR2 ANQGSEA. CDR3 length: 14 residues. The full variable domain, its missing parts supplied by reference TRBV29-1 and TRBJ1-1, is SAVISQKPSRDICQRGTSLTIQCQVDSQVTMMFWYRQQPGQSLTLIATANQGSEATYESGFVIDKFPISRPNLTFSTLTVSNMSPEDSSIYLCRESTWIPYTEAFFGQGTRLTVV.

V is TRBV4-1 and J is TRBJ2-7; TRBD2 matches at 8 bases. The CDR3 is 15 amino acids. The ends lost 1 base at V and 8 bases at J; junction bases unmatched: 10. Germline-derived CDR1 and CDR2 are MGHRA and YSYEKL. The CDR3 nucleotides are TGCGCCAGCAGCCAAGTGGGACTAGAAGGGGGACAGCAGTACTTC. Its translation: CASSQVGLEGGQQYF.

This clone was observed a few times. The V and J genes are TRBV6-6 and TRBJ1-1; unclear D gene. V was shortened by 0 bases and J by 7 bases, with 9 bases between the two germline ends. The CDR3 is 13 residues long. Germline V gives CDR1 MNHNY, CDR2 SVGAGI (reference sequence). The CDR3 reads CASSYSTINEAFF. CDR3 in DNA: TGTGCCAGCAGTTACTCGACGATAAATGAAGCTTTCTTT.

The chain joins TRBV9 to TRBJ2-2; 7 bases match TRBD1. CDR1 is SGDLS, CDR2 YYNGEE, per germline. The CDR3 covers 17 residues. Losses at the gene ends were 3 bases for V and 5 bases for J; bases not matched to a gene: 13. The CDR3 here is CASSARRDSLSTGELFF. The CDR3 DNA reads TGTGCCAGCAGCGCCAGACGGGACAGCTTGTCTACCGGGGAGCTGTTTTTT.

The chain uses TRBV18 and TRBJ2-3, with 7 nucleotides matching TRBD1. Germline V gene sequence: CDR1 KGHSH, CDR2 LQKENI. The ends lost 6 bases at V and 0 bases at J; junction bases unmatched: 12. The CDR3 is made up of 17 amino acids. The CDR3 is CASSSNRGHSSTDTQYF. Written as DNA, the CDR3 is TGTGCCAGCTCGTCCAACAGGGGCCACTCTAGCACAGATACGCAGTATTTT. Based on the CDR3 plus reference TRBV18 and TRBJ2-3, the full variable domain is NAGVMQNPRHLVRRRGQEARLRCSPMKGHSHVYWYRQLPEEGLKFMVYLQKENIIDESGMPKERFSAEFPKEGPSILRIQQVVRGDSAAYFCASSSNRGHSSTDTQYFGPGTRLTVL.

This clone was seen many times. The chain links TRBV2 to TRBJ1-2, with D maybe TRBD1 (5 bases). The CDR3 has 11 residues. Germline V CDR1 and CDR2: SNHLY, FYNNEI. V shed 8 bases and J shed 8 bases, with 12 bases lying between them. CDR3 bases: TGTGCCAGCTATGGGACGGAGGGCTACACCTTC. Translation: CASYGTEGYTF.

The gene calls are TRBV27 and TRBJ2-5; no clear D gene. The V end lost 5 bases, the J end lost 0 bases, and 16 bases lay between the germline ends. The CDR3 has 16 amino acids. Germline CDR1 MNHEY, CDR2 SMNVEV (reference sequence). The chain's CDR3 is CASSPRRGPYQETQYF. The CDR3 nucleotides read TGTGCCAGCAGTCCCCGACGAGGCCCATACCAAGAGACCCAGTACTTC.

This clone was recorded a few times. The chain uses TRBV5-1 and TRBJ1-2; 8 nucleotides match TRBD1. With V trimmed by 4 bases and J by 4 bases, 6 bases remained unmatched. The V gene's germline CDR1 is SGHRS and CDR2 YFSETQ. The CDR3 length is 14 residues. DNA of the CDR3: TGCGCCAGCAGCATAAGACAGGGGAGCTATGGCTACACCTTC. Translated, it gives CASSIRQGSYGYTF. The full variable domain, in which reference TRBV5-1 and TRBJ1-2 provide the parts outside the CDR3, is KAGVTQTPRYLIKTRGQQVTLSCSPISGHRSVSWYQQTPGQGLQFLFEYFSETQRNKGNFPGRFSGRQFSNSRSEMNVSTLELGDSALYLCASSIRQGSYGYTFGSGTRLTVV.